Below are 25 T cell receptor beta chains sequenced from a single sample in a study of blood T cell repertoires in COVID-19. The repertoire was sequenced with immunoSEQ multiplex PCR; TCRdb's copy has only in-frame clones and lacks some. The sample consists of 350,000 to 450,000 clones, 85% of them appearing once. Sequencing was carried out using peripheral blood. These receptors came from a woman younger than 30 with acute or convalescent COVID-19.

The sample holds one count of this clone. V gene TRBV3-1 (or the pseudogene TRBV3-2) combines with J gene TRBJ1-4; D not certain. Germline loops: CDR1 LGHDT, CDR2 YNNKEL (reference sequence). The CDR3 is 15 amino acids. V lost 0 bases to trimming and J lost 4 bases, with 9 bases between them. The CDR3 nucleotides read TGTGCCAGCAGCCAAGACGGTGATATTAATGAAAAACTGTTTTTT. This sequence encodes CASSQDGDINEKLFF.

The V call is TRBV28, the J call TRBJ2-1; D gene unclear. The germline CDR1 and CDR2 sequences are MDHEN and SYDVKM. Trimming cost V 6 bases and J 3 bases, with 3 bases left between them. The CDR3 is made up of 11 amino acids. Here the CDR3 reads CASSLYNEQFF. The DNA for the CDR3 is TGTGCCAGCAGCCTCTACAATGAGCAGTTCTTC. Supplemented by reference TRBV28 and TRBJ2-1, the full variable domain reads DVKVTQSSRYLVKRTGEKVFLECVQDMDHENMFWYRQDPGLGLRLIYFSYDVKMKEKGDIPEGYSVSREKKERFSLILESASTNQTSMYLCASSLYNEQFFGPGTRLTVL.

The chain has TRBV4-2 and TRBJ2-5, with 11 positions matching TRBD2. The CDR3 runs to 16 residues. Losses at the gene ends were 3 bases for V and 1 base for J; bases not matched to a gene: 4. Germline CDR1 and CDR2: LGHNA and YNFKEQ. The chain's CDR3 is CASSQETSGAQETQYF. The CDR3 coding sequence is TGTGCCAGCAGCCAGGAGACTAGCGGGGCCCAAGAGACCCAGTACTTC.

The chain uses TRBV2 and TRBJ2-7; D gene unclear. V was clipped by 0 bases and J by 0 bases, with 9 bases between them. This CDR3 has 15 residues. Germline-derived CDR1 and CDR2 are SNHLY and FYNNEI. The CDR3: CASSEAERHSYEQYF. For the CDR3, the DNA is TGTGCCAGCAGTGAAGCGGAACGACACTCCTACGAGCAGTACTTC.

This sequence joins TRBV2 and TRBJ1-5; D is undetermined. The ends were cut back, 3 bases at V and 11 bases at J, with 17 bases in the middle. Germline assignment: CDR1 SNHLY and CDR2 FYNNEI. This CDR3 is built from 14 residues. This chain's CDR3 is CASSDSLAEGSQHF. The CDR3 region has the DNA TGTGCCAGCAGTGATAGCCTCGCAGAAGGCTCCCAGCATTTT.

The chain employs TRBV28 and TRBJ2-5, with TRBD1 as a possible D gene (5 bases). Germline V lookup: CDR1 MDHEN, CDR2 SYDVKM. V was shortened by 4 bases and J by 5 bases, with 17 bases between the two germline ends. The CDR3 loop spans 15 amino acids. DNA of the CDR3: TGTGCCAGCAGTTCTCCCTGGACACGAAGGGAGACCCAGTACTTC. Protein product: CASSSPWTRRETQYF.

This rearrangement joins TRBV3-1 (or the pseudogene TRBV3-2) to TRBJ1-2, with D possibly matching TRBD1 (5 bases). This CDR3 contains 13 residues. Deletions cut 1 base from V and 8 bases from J, with 11 bases between. Germline CDR1 and CDR2: LGHDT and YNNKEL (reference sequence). The DNA for the CDR3 is TGTGCCAGCAGCCAAGGGGAGGGGAGCGGCTACACCTTC. Amino acid sequence: CASSQGEGSGYTF.

The V call is TRBV18, the J call TRBJ1-2; TRBD1 agrees at 8 bases. From germline, CDR1 is KGHSH and CDR2 LQKENI. This CDR3 comprises 15 residues. Germline trimming cut 5 bases from V and 4 bases from J; bases unmatched to any gene: 9. CDR3 in DNA: TGTGCCAGCTCATCTTACTCGACAGGGGTCTATGGCTACACCTTC. This gives the protein CASSSYSTGVYGYTF.

This chain links TRBV5-6 with TRBJ1-6; 10 nucleotides match TRBD1. CDR1 and CDR2 (germline): SGHDT, YYEEEE. V lost 5 bases to trimming and J lost 2 bases; unmatched junction nucleotides: 4. The CDR3 sequence is 16 residues long. CDR3 bases: TGTGCCAGCAGGCGGACAGGGGGAGCCTATAATTCACCCCTCCACTTT. Its protein product is CASRRTGGAYNSPLHF.

The chain combines TRBV7-9 with TRBJ1-2, with D tentatively TRBD1 (5 bases). Trimming left V 2 bases short and J 5 bases short, with 18 bases between. This CDR3 spans 16 amino acids. The V gene's germline CDR1 is SEHNR and CDR2 FQNEAQ (reference sequence). The CDR3 is CASSLRGGVLDYGYTF. The CDR3 DNA reads as TGTGCCAGCAGCTTAAGGGGTGGGGTTTTAGATTATGGCTACACCTTC.

The rearrangement joins TRBV4-1 to TRBJ2-3; 8 bases are a match to TRBD1. The CDR3 spans 15 residues. V shed 5 bases, J shed 2 bases, and the junction held 6 bases outside the gene matches. Germline V gives CDR1 MGHRA, CDR2 YSYEKL. As DNA, the CDR3 is TGCGCCAGCAGCTCGATGGGACAGGTCACAGATACGCAGTATTTT. This codes for CASSSMGQVTDTQYF.

The chain joins TRBV27 to TRBJ1-5, with no clear D. V was cut by 1 base and J by 9 bases, with 10 bases left in between. Germline V gives CDR1 MNHEY, CDR2 SMNVEV (reference sequence). The CDR3 is 13 residues long. Written as DNA, the CDR3 is TGTGCCAGCAGTTTATTTAACTCGGGGCCCCAGCATTTT. Protein product: CASSLFNSGPQHF.

The rearrangement links TRBV7-9 to TRBJ2-5, with D possibly TRBD2 on 7 matching bases. The CDR3 has 15 residues. Germline CDR1 and CDR2: SEHNR and FQNEAQ (reference sequence). V was cut by 1 base and J by 1 base, with 10 bases left in between. This chain's CDR3 is CASSLVGGAQETQYF. The CDR3 nucleotides read TGTGCCAGCAGCTTAGTGGGGGGGGCCCAAGAGACCCAGTACTTC.

The chain is built from TRBV30 and TRBJ1-3; D not certain. The CDR3 runs 14 residues. Germline V CDR1 and CDR2: GTSNPN, SVGIG (reference sequence). Trimming took off 3 bases at V and 0 bases at J, with 9 bases between the two ends. The CDR3 DNA follows: TGTGCCTGGAGCCGACATCCCTCTGGAAACACCATATATTTT. Translated: CAWSRHPSGNTIYF.

The V call is TRBV5-1, the J call TRBJ1-4; D is unresolved. Germline values: CDR1 SGHRS, CDR2 YFSETQ. The length of the CDR3 is 14 residues. V lost 0 bases, J lost 3 bases, and 6 bases lay in between. CDR3: CASSLGHSNEKLFF. In DNA form, the CDR3 reads TGCGCCAGCAGCTTGGGACACTCTAATGAAAAACTGTTTTTT.

This chain uses TRBV9 with TRBJ1-1, with TRBD1 matching 8 bases. The CDR3 has 14 amino acids. Germline V gene sequence: CDR1 SGDLS, CDR2 YYNGEE. The V segment lost 3 bases and the J segment 10 bases; nucleotides outside the gene matches: 11. CDR3 region: CASSDGTGRFRAFF. Written as DNA, the CDR3 is TGTGCCAGCAGCGACGGGACAGGACGTTTCCGAGCTTTCTTT. Variable domain in full (rest from reference TRBV9 and TRBJ1-1): DSGVTQTPKHLITATGQRVTLRCSPRSGDLSVYWYQQSLDQGLQFLIQYYNGEERAKGNILERFSAQQFPDLHSELNLSSLELGDSALYFCASSDGTGRFRAFFGQGTRLTVV.

This chain joins TRBV5-1 and TRBJ2-3, with 9 bases matching TRBD1. V lost 0 bases and J lost 1; bases outside the gene matches: 3. The CDR3 consists of 16 residues. From germline, CDR1 is SGHRS and CDR2 YFSETQ. This chain's CDR3 is CASSLARTGGTDTQYF. The CDR3 DNA reads as TGCGCCAGCAGCTTGGCCAGGACAGGGGGCACAGATACGCAGTATTTT.

This chain connects TRBV13 to TRBJ2-3; TRBD2 is a possible D gene (5 bases). Trimming stripped 5 bases from V and 1 base from J, with 19 bases between. This CDR3 region has 17 residues. CDR1 PRHDT and CDR2 FYEKMQ come from the germline V gene (reference sequence). The CDR3 DNA follows: TGTGCCAGCAGCCTAGTCACGGGAAGGGTCGGCACAGATACGCAGTATTTT. It is translated as CASSLVTGRVGTDTQYF.

The chain uses TRBV27 and TRBJ1-2; 7 bases align to TRBD1. J was trimmed by 5 bases and V by 3 bases; bases with no gene match: 15. Germline values: CDR1 MNHEY, CDR2 SMNVEV (reference sequence). This CDR3 has 17 residues. The CDR3 is CASSLGASGTAIYGYTF. CDR3 coding DNA: TGTGCCAGCAGTTTGGGAGCCTCCGGGACAGCCATTTATGGCTACACCTTC.

This clone was seen only a few times. This chain connects TRBV27 to TRBJ2-5; D remains unclear. V gave up 8 bases and J gave up 5 bases, with 18 bases separating them. Looked up from germline, CDR1 is MNHEY and CDR2 is SMNVEV (reference sequence). This CDR3 contains 14 residues. The chain's CDR3 is CASAKIPIQETQYF. The CDR3 DNA follows: TGTGCCAGCGCGAAGATACCAATACAGGAGACCCAGTACTTC.

The chain has TRBV11-3 and TRBJ2-2; TRBD1 agrees at 7 bases. This CDR3 is 15 amino acids long. The V gene's germline CDR1 is SGHNT and CDR2 YENEEA. V dropped 5 bases and J dropped 4; count of bases not matched to a gene: 7. The CDR3 reads CASSPLTGSTGELFF. In nucleotides, the CDR3 is TGTGCCAGCAGCCCCCTGACAGGGAGCACCGGGGAGCTGTTTTTT.

The chain joins TRBV11-2 to TRBJ1-2; TRBD1 aligns across 8 bases. With 4 bases clipped from V and 4 bases from J, the junction kept 5 bases outside the gene matches. This CDR3 is 14 amino acids long. The germline gives CDR1 SGHAT, CDR2 FQNNGV. The CDR3 region is CASSSGQGSYGYTF. CDR3 DNA sequence: TGTGCCAGCAGCTCCGGACAGGGCAGCTATGGCTACACCTTC.

The rearrangement joins TRBV7-9 to TRBJ2-3; 9 bases line up with TRBD2. V lost 4 bases, J lost 0 bases, and 11 bases stayed unmatched. The CDR3 sequence is 18 residues long. CDR1 is SEHNR, CDR2 FQNEAQ, per germline (reference sequence). CDR3 nucleotide sequence: TGTGCCAGCAGCTCAACGACTAGCGGTTACGCTAGCACAGATACGCAGTATTTT. Protein product: CASSSTTSGYASTDTQYF.

This clone appeared once. The rearrangement joins TRBV2 to TRBJ2-7, with 11 bases matching TRBD1. Germline values: CDR1 SNHLY, CDR2 FYNNEI. V trimming: 6 bases; J trimming: 5 bases; junction bases outside the gene matches: 0. The CDR3 totals 12 residues. The CDR3 region is CASRGQGDEQYF. The CDR3 DNA sequence: TGTGCCAGCAGGGGACAGGGGGACGAGCAGTACTTC.

This clone was detected once. This chain connects TRBV28 to TRBJ2-7; D is perhaps TRBD2 (6 bases). The germline gives CDR1 MDHEN, CDR2 SYDVKM. Trimming cost V 6 bases and J 0 bases, with 18 bases left between them. CDR3 length equals 16 residues. The CDR3 region has the DNA TGTGCCAGCAGGACCCAAGCGGGCCTAAGCTCCTACGAGCAGTACTTC. Its translation: CASRTQAGLSSYEQYF.